This T cell receptor beta chain was sequenced during a study of blood T cell repertoires in COVID-19. CDR3 length equals 16 residues. The germline V gene has CDR1 LGHNA and CDR2 YNFKEQ. V shed 5 bases, J shed 1 base, and the junction held 9 bases outside the gene matches. Assay used: immunoSEQ multiplex PCR; TCRdb lists only in-frame clones, some missing. In the table there are a few hundred thousand clones, roughly 89% of which are singletons. Sequencing input: PBMCs or T cells enriched from blood (not recorded which). The TCR originated in a woman aged 18-35 years who had recovered from COVID-19. The rearrangement uses TRBV4-2 and TRBJ1-1, with TRBD1 matching over 8 bases. CDR3: CASSYDRGDGNTEAFF. The CDR3, as DNA: TGTGCCAGCAGCTACGACAGGGGAGACGGGAACACTGAAGCTTTCTTT.